The clone carrying this T cell receptor beta chain has ten or more counts. Its specificity is unknown. This sample was taken from a study of spatial heterogeneity in lung cancer. TCRdb passed the 5' RACE reads through MiXCR, listing each CDR3 protein once. Of some 97,000 distinct CDR3 sequences in the sample, roughly 4.5% are singletons; the top ten hold around 21%. The CDR3 length is 13 residues. Per the germline V gene, CDR1 is KGHSH and CDR2 is LQKENI. V shed 4 bases and J 7 bases; nucleotides not matched to a gene: 3. Broader study findings: The number of expanded tumor alpha and beta chains correlated with mutation number.

Specified time point: sample taken at primary tumor resection. The cohort: roughly 72 early-stage, untreated non-small cell lung cancer patients. The chain uses TRBV18 and TRBJ1-5; 8 bases are shared with TRBD1. Sequenced here: lung tumor tissue, sampled at surgery. This receptor was obtained from a male donor with early-stage non-small cell lung cancer. This CDR3 reads CASSLDRGQPQHF. The DNA for the CDR3 is TGTGCCAGCTCACTAGACAGGGGCCAGCCCCAGCATTTT. Full variable domain (rest looked up from reference TRBV18 and TRBJ1-5): NAGVMQNPRHLVRRRGQEARLRCSPMKGHSHVYWYRQLPEEGLKFMVYLQKENIIDESGMPKERFSAEFPKEGPSILRIQQVVRGDSAAYFCASSLDRGQPQHFGDGTRLSIL.